This TCR beta chain was retrieved from a study of PD-L1 blockade in urothelial cancer. Study background: Beginning in the mid-2010s, patients received atezolizumab, given as 1,200 mg intravenously every 3 weeks. Prior regimens of chemotherapy numbered 0 to 3 per patient.

In regard to this clone: The antigen is unknown.

Stated time point: peripheral blood 6 weeks after treatment start. Notes on the study in general: Patients with durable benefit had greater blood expansion of tumor-associated TCR clones 3 weeks into treatment.

Only in-frame clones appear in the TCRdb table, and some are missing; sequencing was by immunoSEQ multiplex PCR. The table shows roughly 120,000 clones, with around 89% occurring only once. The germline V gene encodes CDR1 GTSNPN and CDR2 SVGIG (reference sequence). Trimming pared 3 bases from V and 5 bases from J, leaving 13 bases between. The CDR3 extends over 13 amino acids. The chain is built from TRBV30 and TRBJ2-5; D is uncertain. Specimen: PBMCs, collected around atezolizumab (anti-PD-L1) treatment. This receptor was taken from a man aged 55-75 years with urothelial cancer. The CDR3 coding sequence is TGTGCCTGGAGCCAGCCGGGTACGGAGACCCAGTACTTC. Its translation: CAWSQPGTETQYF.